A selection of T cell receptor beta chains follows, all from one sample in a study of human CD8 memory T cell subsets. TCRdb reprocessed the 5' RACE reads and reports one entry per CDR3 protein, with no DNA. Recorded for this sample: about 6,000 distinct CDR3 sequences. The sequenced sample consisted of CD8+ effector memory T cells (TEM) sorted from PBMCs. Every receptor here comes from a human donor in good health. CDR3s include the opening cysteine and the closing phenylalanine or tryptophan. Fields, in order: CDR3 protein, clone size, V gene, J gene. A row's size may be missing; if present it is once, few, many or a size class.

CDR3 protein: CASRPWAGTDDGYTF; clone size: .; V gene: TRBV6-5; J gene: TRBJ1-2
CDR3 protein: CATSSFRSGANVLTF; clone size: .; V gene: TRBV15; J gene: TRBJ2-6
CDR3 protein: CATSGMRTGELFF; clone size: medium-sized; V gene: TRBV24-1; J gene: TRBJ2-2
CDR3 protein: CAWKRTGDTGELFF; clone size: .; V gene: TRBV30; J gene: TRBJ2-2
CDR3 protein: CSANREYNTEAFF; clone size: .; V gene: TRBV20-1; J gene: TRBJ1-1
CDR3 protein: CASSLAEVFGYTF; clone size: medium-sized; V gene: TRBV7-9; J gene: TRBJ1-2
CDR3 protein: CASSLGRDTDTQYF; clone size: medium-sized; V gene: TRBV7-6; J gene: TRBJ2-3
CDR3 protein: CASTSGEGTDTQYF; clone size: .; V gene: TRBV19; J gene: TRBJ2-3
CDR3 protein: CSVAAGLTYEQYF; clone size: medium-sized; V gene: TRBV29-1; J gene: TRBJ2-7
CDR3 protein: CASSDSAGPGGEQFF; clone size: medium-sized; V gene: TRBV6-4; J gene: TRBJ2-1
CDR3 protein: CASRKLSYEQYF; clone size: medium-sized; V gene: TRBV28; J gene: TRBJ2-7
CDR3 protein: CSARSGGSAETQYF; clone size: medium-sized; V gene: TRBV20-1; J gene: TRBJ2-5
CDR3 protein: CASGQQGETTGELFF; clone size: .; V gene: TRBV6-2/TRBV6-3; J gene: TRBJ2-2
CDR3 protein: CASSQDIREWNEQFF; clone size: .; V gene: TRBV3-1; J gene: TRBJ2-1
CDR3 protein: CASSLMASGSEEQFF; clone size: medium-sized; V gene: TRBV7-2; J gene: TRBJ2-1
CDR3 protein: CASSLRTSGDSYNEQFF; clone size: .; V gene: TRBV3-1; J gene: TRBJ2-1
CDR3 protein: CASSLAGSYEQYF; clone size: .; V gene: TRBV5-8; J gene: TRBJ2-7
CDR3 protein: CASSQGEPGTSGNTDTQYF; clone size: .; V gene: TRBV4-3; J gene: TRBJ2-3
CDR3 protein: CASSRGIGTDTQYF; clone size: .; V gene: TRBV5-1; J gene: TRBJ2-3
CDR3 protein: CASSLGGPEQYF; clone size: .; V gene: TRBV12-3/TRBV12-4; J gene: TRBJ2-7
CDR3 protein: CASSALGGDSYGYTF; clone size: .; V gene: TRBV27; J gene: TRBJ1-2
CDR3 protein: CASSPTGPQPQHF; clone size: .; V gene: TRBV6-6; J gene: TRBJ1-5
CDR3 protein: CASTGPRDRGELFF; clone size: medium-sized; V gene: TRBV9; J gene: TRBJ2-2
CDR3 protein: CATEGLEETQYF; clone size: medium-sized; V gene: TRBV7-9; J gene: TRBJ2-5
CDR3 protein: CASTPGPPRGSEQYF; clone size: .; V gene: TRBV12-3/TRBV12-4; J gene: TRBJ2-7
CDR3 protein: CASSLAGTGSEQYF; clone size: .; V gene: TRBV7-9; J gene: TRBJ2-7
CDR3 protein: CSAFERRMTEAFF; clone size: .; V gene: TRBV20-1; J gene: TRBJ1-1
CDR3 protein: CASSRTVYNSPLHF; clone size: .; V gene: TRBV28; J gene: TRBJ1-6
CDR3 protein: CASSPRLTGTDTQYF; clone size: medium-sized; V gene: TRBV11-3; J gene: TRBJ2-3
CDR3 protein: CASSLTGNEQYF; clone size: .; V gene: TRBV28; J gene: TRBJ2-7
CDR3 protein: CASSPDQTGGSEQYF; clone size: .; V gene: TRBV5-1; J gene: TRBJ2-7
CDR3 protein: CASSPTGDEQYF; clone size: .; V gene: TRBV14; J gene: TRBJ2-7
CDR3 protein: CASSYLQASEQYF; clone size: .; V gene: TRBV6-6; J gene: TRBJ2-7
CDR3 protein: CASSYREVNEQYF; clone size: .; V gene: TRBV27; J gene: TRBJ2-7
CDR3 protein: CASSDGQGGNNEQFF; clone size: .; V gene: TRBV6-4; J gene: TRBJ2-1
CDR3 protein: CATSSHGRNTDTQYF; clone size: .; V gene: TRBV15; J gene: TRBJ2-3
CDR3 protein: CATSPPSGGLEAFF; clone size: .; V gene: TRBV15; J gene: TRBJ1-1
CDR3 protein: CASTFGDGYTF; clone size: .; V gene: TRBV28; J gene: TRBJ1-2
CDR3 protein: CASTHRDRQGNEQFF; clone size: .; V gene: TRBV7-8; J gene: TRBJ2-1
CDR3 protein: CASAGAGDGKTQYF; clone size: .; V gene: TRBV7-9; J gene: TRBJ2-5
CDR3 protein: CSARALLSTYEQYF; clone size: .; V gene: TRBV20-1; J gene: TRBJ2-7
CDR3 protein: CASSYEGTGYNEQFF; clone size: .; V gene: TRBV6-5; J gene: TRBJ2-1